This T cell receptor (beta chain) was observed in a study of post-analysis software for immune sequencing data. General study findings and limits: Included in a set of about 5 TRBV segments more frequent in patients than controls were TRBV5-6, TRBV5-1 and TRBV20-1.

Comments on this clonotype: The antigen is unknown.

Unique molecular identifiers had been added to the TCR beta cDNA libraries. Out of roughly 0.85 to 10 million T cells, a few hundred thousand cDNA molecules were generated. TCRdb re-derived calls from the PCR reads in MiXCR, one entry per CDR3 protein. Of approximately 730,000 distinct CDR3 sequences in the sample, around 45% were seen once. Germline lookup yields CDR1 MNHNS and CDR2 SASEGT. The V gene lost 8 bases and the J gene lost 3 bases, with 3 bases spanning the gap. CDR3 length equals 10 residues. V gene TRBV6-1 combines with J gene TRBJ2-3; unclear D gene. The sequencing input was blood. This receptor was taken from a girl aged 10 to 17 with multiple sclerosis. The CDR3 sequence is CASPTDTQYF. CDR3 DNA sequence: TGTGCCAGCCCAACAGATACGCAGTATTTT.